In its sample, the clone carrying this T cell receptor (beta chain) was seen a few times. Its target is unknown. The data were taken from a study of T cell repertoires in cytomegalovirus infection. Overall study context: Signatures in public TCR beta sequences pointed to both CMV infection and matching HLA type.

Germline assignment: CDR1 SEHNR and CDR2 FQNEAQ (reference sequence). V lost 2 bases and J 0 bases, leaving 11 bases between the germline ends. The CDR3 totals 15 residues. TCRdb ran MiXCR on the reads and lists one entry per CDR3 protein. The table has roughly 800,000 distinct CDR3 sequences, about 29% seen once; the top ten hold approximately 14%. The origin of this receptor is a human donor in good health (CMV status not recorded). Some clones in this sample may be carry-over from other donors' samples. The rearrangement uses TRBV7-9 and TRBJ2-7; D remains unclear. This specimen consisted of cultured CD8+ T cells from PBMCs, obtained from culture after CMV antigen stimulation. CDR3 bases: TGTGCCAGCAGCTTACCTACGGATAGCTCCTACGAGCAGTACTTC. Its translation is CASSLPTDSSYEQYF.